This section outlines one T cell receptor beta chain sequence together with its context. Generated by immunoSEQ multiplex PCR, the TCRdb table keeps only in-frame clones and is missing some. The data show 98,000 or so clones, roughly 82% seen once. This specimen belongs to a study of control samples from healthy donors and cancer patients. The CDR3 has 17 residues. V trimming: 5 bases; J trimming: 4 bases; junction bases outside the gene matches: 11. Germline CDR1 is MDHEN and CDR2 is SYDVKM. Material: blood. This receptor was taken from a man in his fifties or sixties in good health. The rearrangement joins TRBV28 to TRBJ2-3, with 11 bases that match TRBD2. This CDR3 reads CASSLETSGVEADTQYF. The CDR3 DNA sequence: TGTGCCAGCAGTCTCGAGACTAGCGGGGTAGAGGCAGATACGCAGTATTTT.